This T cell receptor beta chain was recovered during a study of shared clonotypes between healthy human individuals. Germline CDR1 reads SQVTM; CDR2 reads ANQGSEA. With 2 bases removed from V and 2 bases from J, the gap between germline ends came to 14 bases. This CDR3 has 15 residues. This table comes from immunoSEQ multiplex PCR, and its TCRdb copy is limited to in-frame clones, with some not included. The sample yields hundreds of thousands of clones, around two thirds seen once. Sequenced: memory CD4+ T cells sorted from blood. Subset meaning: CD45RA-negative fraction. The V gene is TRBV29-1, the J gene TRBJ2-3; D gene unclear. The receptor comes from a woman aged 25 to 39 in good health. The CDR3 DNA follows: TGCAGCGTTGAATCAGTGACGGGCCTCACAGATACGCAGTATTTT. It yields the protein CSVESVTGLTDTQYF.